A single sample gave rise to the 6 T cell receptor beta chains below, sequenced in a study of blood T cell repertoires in COVID-19. Generated by immunoSEQ multiplex PCR, the TCRdb table keeps only in-frame clones and is missing some. Counted here are 250,000 or so clones, about 80% occurring once; the ten biggest clones make up around 1.8%. Material for sequencing was PBMCs or T cells enriched from blood (not recorded which). These receptors were obtained from a man between 60 and 75 years old who had recovered from COVID-19.

A single count supports this clone. This chain uses TRBV7-3 with TRBJ2-1; D perhaps matches TRBD1 (6 bases). V was pared by 1 base and J by 7 bases, with 8 bases between. Germline lookup yields CDR1 SGHTA and CDR2 FQGTGA. CDR3 length equals 13 residues. CDR3: CASSLNRVNEQFF. CDR3 bases: TGTGCCAGCAGCTTAAACAGGGTTAATGAGCAGTTCTTC. The complete variable domain, with remaining parts taken from reference TRBV7-3 and TRBJ2-1, reads GAGVSQTPSNKVTEKGKYVELRCDPISGHTALYWYRQSLGQGPEFLIYFQGTGAADDSGLPNDRFFAVRPEGSVSTLKIQRTERGDSAVYLCASSLNRVNEQFFGPGTRLTVL.

The chain carries TRBV19 and TRBJ2-2; D gene ambiguous. V lost 3 bases, J lost 3 bases, and 14 bases lay in between. Germline V lookup: CDR1 LNHDA, CDR2 SQIVND (reference sequence). The CDR3 is 16 residues long. The CDR3 here is CASSMTRGRYTGELFF. For the CDR3, the DNA is TGTGCCAGTAGTATGACCCGAGGCCGATACACCGGGGAGCTGTTTTTT.

This chain uses TRBV6-5 with TRBJ2-7; D possibly corresponds to TRBD1 (6 bases). Germline assignment: CDR1 MNHEY and CDR2 SVGAGI. The CDR3 runs 13 residues. V was pared by 6 bases and J by 5 bases, with 14 bases between. The CDR3 DNA is TGTGCCAGCAGGACACAGGGTTGGCACGAGCAGTACTTC. Translated: CASRTQGWHEQYF.

V and J are TRBV9 and TRBJ1-1; D is possibly TRBD1 (5 bases). V lost 5 bases, J lost 1 base, and 12 bases lay in between. The germline V gene has CDR1 SGDLS and CDR2 YYNGEE. This CDR3 contains 14 residues. The CDR3 DNA reads as TGTGCCAGCAGAACCGGGACTTCGAACACTGAAGCTTTCTTT. This gives the protein CASRTGTSNTEAFF.

V is TRBV12-5 and J is TRBJ1-2, with 9 bases that match TRBD1. The germline gives CDR1 LGHNT, CDR2 FRNRAP. The CDR3 runs to 12 residues. J was trimmed by 4 bases and V by 6 bases; bases with no gene match: 0. The CDR3 DNA reads as TGTGCTAGTGGGGGACAGGGCTATGGCTACACCTTC. It codes for CASGGQGYGYTF.

The chain links TRBV18 to TRBJ1-2; the match to TRBD1 covers 9 bases. CDR1 is KGHSH, CDR2 LQKENI, per germline. After removal of 6 bases from V and 4 bases from J, the junction contained 6 bases not matched to a gene. This CDR3 spans 14 amino acids. In DNA form, the CDR3 reads TGTGCCAGCTCCCCCTCGACAGGGGGCTATGGCTACACCTTC. It encodes CASSPSTGGYGYTF. Full variable domain (remainder filled in from reference TRBV18 and TRBJ1-2): NAGVMQNPRHLVRRRGQEARLRCSPMKGHSHVYWYRQLPEEGLKFMVYLQKENIIDESGMPKERFSAEFPKEGPSILRIQQVVRGDSAAYFCASSPSTGGYGYTFGSGTRLTVV.